A single T cell receptor (beta chain) is shown here with its context. The data were taken from a study of blood T cell repertoires in COVID-19. As processed by the authors: Reference gene primer amplification in the assay estimated nucleated cell counts. Method: immunoSEQ multiplex PCR; TCRdb's copy keeps in-frame clones and lacks some. Clone size and V and J calls were adopted from that table, with D and trimming inferred from the DNA. The sample records roughly 270,000 clones, roughly 80% being singletons. The CDR3 is 14 amino acids. Germline V gene data show CDR1 as MNHEY and CDR2 as SVGAGI. The germline V and J ends were trimmed by 5 bases and 5 bases, with 15 bases remaining between them.

This sequence joins TRBV6-5 and TRBJ1-2; D gene unclear. Material for sequencing was PBMCs or T cells enriched from blood (not recorded which). The origin of this receptor is a man in his forties or fifties who had been exposed to COVID-19. This CDR3 reads CASSLGQAAYGYTF. Written as DNA, the CDR3 is TGTGCCAGCAGTCTTGGGCAGGCCGCGTATGGCTACACCTTC.